Sequencing of this TCR beta chain was carried out in a study of glioma-infiltrating T cells after dendritic cell vaccination. Across the whole study: At biweekly intervals, patients got three intradermal dendritic cell vaccine injections. Study conclusions and caveats: Only a small number of patients had complete blood and tumor samples.

For this clone: Its antigen is unknown.

The CDR3 covers 14 residues. V was cut by 8 bases and J by 5 bases, with 18 bases left in between. Germline values: CDR1 MGHDK, CDR2 SYGVNS. TCRdb's copy holds only in-frame clones and misses some; the assay was immunoSEQ multiplex PCR. The sample lists fewer than 110,000 clones, 81% seen once, with around 12% in the top ten. Patients had residual fresh-frozen tumor tissue and more than two years of survival data. This chain connects TRBV25-1 to TRBJ1-1; maybe TRBD1 (6 bases). Sample: blood, taken before dendritic cell vaccination. The receptor's source is a human donor with glioblastoma. CDR3 coding DNA: TGTGCCAGCGCCGGGGGGGGCGAATTGACTGAAGCTTTCTTT. It encodes CASAGGGELTEAFF.